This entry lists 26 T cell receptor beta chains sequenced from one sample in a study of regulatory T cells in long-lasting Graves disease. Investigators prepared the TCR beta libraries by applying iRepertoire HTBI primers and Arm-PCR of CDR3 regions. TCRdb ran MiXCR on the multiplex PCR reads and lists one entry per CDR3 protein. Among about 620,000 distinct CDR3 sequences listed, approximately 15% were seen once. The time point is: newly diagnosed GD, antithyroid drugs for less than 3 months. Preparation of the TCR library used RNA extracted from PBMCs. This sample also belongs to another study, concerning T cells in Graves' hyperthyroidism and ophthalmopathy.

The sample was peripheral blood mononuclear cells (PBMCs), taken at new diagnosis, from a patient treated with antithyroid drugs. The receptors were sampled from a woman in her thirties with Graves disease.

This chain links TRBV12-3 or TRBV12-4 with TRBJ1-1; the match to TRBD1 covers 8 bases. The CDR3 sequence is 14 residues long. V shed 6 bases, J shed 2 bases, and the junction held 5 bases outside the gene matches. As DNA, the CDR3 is TGTGCCAGCAGGCACGACAGGGGAAACACTGAAGCTTTCTTT. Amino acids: CASRHDRGNTEAFF.

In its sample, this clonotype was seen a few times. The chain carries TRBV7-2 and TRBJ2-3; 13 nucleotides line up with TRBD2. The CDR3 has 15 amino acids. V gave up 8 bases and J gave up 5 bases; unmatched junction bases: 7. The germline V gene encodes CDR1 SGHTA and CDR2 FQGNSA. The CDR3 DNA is TGTGCCAGCGGCGAGACTAGCGGGAGGATAGATACGCAGTATTTT. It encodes CASGETSGRIDTQYF.

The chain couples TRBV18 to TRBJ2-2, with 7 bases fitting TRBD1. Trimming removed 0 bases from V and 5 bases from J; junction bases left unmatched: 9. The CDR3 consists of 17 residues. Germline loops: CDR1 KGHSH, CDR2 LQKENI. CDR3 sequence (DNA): TGTGCCAGCTCACCACCTCGGAGAGGGGGCGCAACCGGGGAGCTGTTTTTT. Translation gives CASSPPRRGGATGELFF.

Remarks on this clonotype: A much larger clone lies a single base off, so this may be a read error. CDR3 region: CAGSLRDNAQLGDGYTF. The CDR3 bases are TGTGCCGGCAGCTTACGAGATAATGCGCAGCTCGGGGATGGCTACACCTTC. The V and J genes are TRBV7-2 and TRBJ1-2, with D unclear. There are 17 residues in the CDR3. CDR1 is SGHTA, CDR2 FQGNSA, per germline.

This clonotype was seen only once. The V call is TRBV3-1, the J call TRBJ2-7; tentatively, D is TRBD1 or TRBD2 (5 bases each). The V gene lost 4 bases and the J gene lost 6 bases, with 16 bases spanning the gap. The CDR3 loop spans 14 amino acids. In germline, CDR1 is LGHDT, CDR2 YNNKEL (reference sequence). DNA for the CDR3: TGTGCCAGCAGCCGGGGACCCGGGCCTACCGAGCAGTACTTC. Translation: CASSRGPGPTEQYF.

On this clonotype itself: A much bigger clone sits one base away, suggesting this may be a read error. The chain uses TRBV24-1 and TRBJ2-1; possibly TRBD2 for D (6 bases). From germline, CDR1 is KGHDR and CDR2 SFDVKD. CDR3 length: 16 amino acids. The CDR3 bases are TGTGCCACCAGTCCAATAGACGGGGGTTCCTACAATGGGCAGTTCTTC. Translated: CATSPIDGGSYNGQFF.

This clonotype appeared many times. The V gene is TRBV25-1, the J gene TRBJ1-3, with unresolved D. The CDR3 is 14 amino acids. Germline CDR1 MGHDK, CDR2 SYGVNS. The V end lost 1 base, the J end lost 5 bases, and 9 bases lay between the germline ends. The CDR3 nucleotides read TGTGCCAGCAGTGAATCGGTGTGGAGAAACACCATATATTTT. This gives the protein CASSESVWRNTIYF. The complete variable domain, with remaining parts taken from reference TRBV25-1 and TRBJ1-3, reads EADIYQTPRYLVIGTGKKITLECSQTMGHDKMYWYQQDPGMELHLIHYSYGVNSTEKGDLSSESTVSRIRTEHFPLTLESARPSHTSQYLCASSESVWRNTIYFGEGSWLTVV.

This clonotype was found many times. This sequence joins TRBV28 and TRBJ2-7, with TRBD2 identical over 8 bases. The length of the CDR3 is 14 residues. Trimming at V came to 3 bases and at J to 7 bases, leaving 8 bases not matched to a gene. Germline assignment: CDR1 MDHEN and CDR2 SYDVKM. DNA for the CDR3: TGTGCCAGCAGTTTCTCGGCGGGGGGTGGGGAGCAGTACTTC. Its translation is CASSFSAGGGEQYF. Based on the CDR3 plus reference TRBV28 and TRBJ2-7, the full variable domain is DVKVTQSSRYLVKRTGEKVFLECVQDMDHENMFWYRQDPGLGLRLIYFSYDVKMKEKGDIPEGYSVSREKKERFSLILESASTNQTSMYLCASSFSAGGGEQYFGPGTRLTVT.

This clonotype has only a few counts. The DNA of the CDR3 is TGTGCCTGGAGTGCCCCCGACTACGAGCAGTACTTC. Residues: CAWSAPDYEQYF. V and J are TRBV30 and TRBJ2-7, with D hard to call. CDR1 and CDR2 from the germline V gene are GTSNPN and SVGIG (reference sequence). The CDR3 contains 12 residues. V gave up 1 base and J gave up 3 bases, with 7 bases separating them. The entire variable domain, with the rest obtained from reference TRBV30 and TRBJ2-7, is as follows: SQTIHQWPATLVQPVGSPLSLECTVEGTSNPNLYWYRQAAGRGLQLLFYSVGIGQISSEVPQNLSASRPQDRQFILSSKKLLLSDSGFYLCAWSAPDYEQYFGPGTRLTVT.

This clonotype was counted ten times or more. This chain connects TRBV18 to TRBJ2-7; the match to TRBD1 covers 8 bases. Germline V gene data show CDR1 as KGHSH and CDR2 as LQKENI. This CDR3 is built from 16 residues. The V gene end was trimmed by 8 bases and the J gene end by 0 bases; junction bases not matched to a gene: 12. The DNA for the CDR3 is TGTGCCAGCAGCCCTCCTTTAGGACAGGGCTCCTACGAGCAGTACTTC. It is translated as CASSPPLGQGSYEQYF.

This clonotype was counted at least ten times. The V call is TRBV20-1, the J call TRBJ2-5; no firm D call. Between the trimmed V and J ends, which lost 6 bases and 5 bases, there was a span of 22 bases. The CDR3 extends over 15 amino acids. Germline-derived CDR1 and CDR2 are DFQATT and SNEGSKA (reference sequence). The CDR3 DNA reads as TGCAGTGCCGCCGCCCTCAATCCGGGCTTGGAGACCCAGTACTTC. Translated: CSAAALNPGLETQYF.

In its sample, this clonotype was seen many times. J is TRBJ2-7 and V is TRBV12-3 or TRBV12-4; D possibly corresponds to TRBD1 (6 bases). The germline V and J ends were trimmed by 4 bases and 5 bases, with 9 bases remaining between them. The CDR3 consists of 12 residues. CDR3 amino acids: CASSWTANEQYF. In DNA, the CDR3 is TGTGCCAGCAGTTGGACAGCGAACGAGCAGTACTTC.

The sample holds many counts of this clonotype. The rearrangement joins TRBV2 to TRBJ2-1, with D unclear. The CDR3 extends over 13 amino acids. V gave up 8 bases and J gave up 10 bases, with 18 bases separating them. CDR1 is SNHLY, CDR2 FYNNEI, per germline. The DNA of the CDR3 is TGTGCCAGCGAGGTCCGGACCAGTGGGGAGCAGTTCTTC. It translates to CASEVRTSGEQFF. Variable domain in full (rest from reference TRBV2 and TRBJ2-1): EPEVTQTPSHQVTQMGQEVILRCVPISNHLYFYWYRQILGQKVEFLVSFYNNEISEKSEIFDDQFSVERPDGSNFTLKIRSTKLEDSAMYFCASEVRTSGEQFFGPGTRLTVL.

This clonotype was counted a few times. CDR3 in amino acids: CASSMGKINSNQPQHF. The CDR3 DNA reads TGTGCCAGTAGTATGGGCAAAATCAATAGCAATCAGCCCCAGCATTTT. This chain links TRBV19 with TRBJ1-5; unclear D gene. Germline V CDR1 and CDR2: LNHDA, SQIVND (reference sequence). V lost 3 bases, J lost 0 bases, and 12 bases lay in between. CDR3 length: 16 amino acids.

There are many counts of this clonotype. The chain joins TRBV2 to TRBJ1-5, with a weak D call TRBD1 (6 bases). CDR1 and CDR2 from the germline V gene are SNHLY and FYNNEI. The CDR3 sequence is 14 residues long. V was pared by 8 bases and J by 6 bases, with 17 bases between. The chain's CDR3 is CASELQGSRQPQHF. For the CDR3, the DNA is TGTGCCAGCGAACTCCAGGGGAGTCGTCAGCCCCAGCATTTT.

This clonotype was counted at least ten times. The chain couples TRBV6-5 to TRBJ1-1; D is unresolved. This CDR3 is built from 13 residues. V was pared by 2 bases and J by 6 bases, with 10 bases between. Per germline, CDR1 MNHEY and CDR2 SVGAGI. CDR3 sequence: CASSYTHNAEAFF. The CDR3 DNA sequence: TGTGCCAGCAGTTACACTCACAATGCTGAAGCTTTCTTT.

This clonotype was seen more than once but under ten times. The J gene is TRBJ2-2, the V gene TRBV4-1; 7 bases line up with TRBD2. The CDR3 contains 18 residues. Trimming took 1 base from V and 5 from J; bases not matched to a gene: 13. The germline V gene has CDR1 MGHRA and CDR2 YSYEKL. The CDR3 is CASSQVTRSGAVTGELFF. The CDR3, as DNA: TGCGCCAGCAGCCAAGTGACGAGGAGCGGGGCAGTGACCGGGGAGCTGTTTTTT.

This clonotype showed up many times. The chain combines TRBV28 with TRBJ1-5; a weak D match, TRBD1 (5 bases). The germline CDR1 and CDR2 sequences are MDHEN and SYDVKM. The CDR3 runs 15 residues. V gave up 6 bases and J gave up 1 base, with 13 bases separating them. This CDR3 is CASSGSAGSNQPQHF. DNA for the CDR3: TGTGCCAGCAGCGGATCAGCAGGGAGCAATCAGCCCCAGCATTTT.

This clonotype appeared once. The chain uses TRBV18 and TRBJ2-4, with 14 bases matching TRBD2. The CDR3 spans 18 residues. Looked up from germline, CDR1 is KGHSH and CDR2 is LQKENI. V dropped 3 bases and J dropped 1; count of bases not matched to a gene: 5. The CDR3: CASSPGLAGAGAKNIQYF. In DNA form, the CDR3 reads TGTGCCAGCTCACCGGGACTAGCGGGAGCGGGGGCCAAAAACATTCAGTACTTC.

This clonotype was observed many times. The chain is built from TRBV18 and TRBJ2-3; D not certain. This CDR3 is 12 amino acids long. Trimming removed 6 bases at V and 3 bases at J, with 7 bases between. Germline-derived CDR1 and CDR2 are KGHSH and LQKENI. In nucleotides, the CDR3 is TGTGCCAGCTCCCAGCGTACAGATACGCAGTATTTT. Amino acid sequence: CASSQRTDTQYF.

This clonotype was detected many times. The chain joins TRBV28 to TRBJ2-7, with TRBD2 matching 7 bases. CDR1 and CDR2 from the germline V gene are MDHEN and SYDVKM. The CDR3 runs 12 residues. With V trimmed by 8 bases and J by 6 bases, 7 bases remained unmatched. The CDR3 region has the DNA TGTGCCAGCGGGGGAGGGTGGGCCGAGCAGTACTTC. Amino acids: CASGGGWAEQYF.

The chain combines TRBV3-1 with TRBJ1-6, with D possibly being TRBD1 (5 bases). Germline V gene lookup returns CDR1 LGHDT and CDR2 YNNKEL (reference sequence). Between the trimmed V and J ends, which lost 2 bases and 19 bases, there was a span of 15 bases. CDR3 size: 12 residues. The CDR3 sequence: CASSQWDQGFHF. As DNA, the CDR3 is TGTGCCAGCAGCCAATGGGACCAGGGTTTTCACTTT.

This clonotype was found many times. The CDR3, as DNA: TGCAGTGTTTCGGTTACAGATACGCAGTATTTT. It translates to CSVSVTDTQYF. V is TRBV20-1 and J is TRBJ2-3; unclear D gene. Germline assignment: CDR1 DFQATT and CDR2 SNEGSKA (reference sequence). The CDR3 extends over 11 amino acids. V was trimmed by 7 bases and J by 3 bases, leaving 8 bases between them.

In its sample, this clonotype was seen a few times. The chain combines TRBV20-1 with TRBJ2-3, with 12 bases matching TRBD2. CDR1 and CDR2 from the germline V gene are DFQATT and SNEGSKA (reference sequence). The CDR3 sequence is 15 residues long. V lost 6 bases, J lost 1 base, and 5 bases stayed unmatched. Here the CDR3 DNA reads TGCAGTGCGCCCGGGACTAGCGGGCGCACAGATACGCAGTATTTT. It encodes CSAPGTSGRTDTQYF.

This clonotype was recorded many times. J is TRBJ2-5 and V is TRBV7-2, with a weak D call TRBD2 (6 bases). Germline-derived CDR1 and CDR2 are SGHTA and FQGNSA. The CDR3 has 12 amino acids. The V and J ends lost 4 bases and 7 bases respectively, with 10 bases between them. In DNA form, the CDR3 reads TGTGCCAGCAGCTGGGGGAGGAGGACCCAGTACTTC. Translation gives CASSWGRRTQYF.

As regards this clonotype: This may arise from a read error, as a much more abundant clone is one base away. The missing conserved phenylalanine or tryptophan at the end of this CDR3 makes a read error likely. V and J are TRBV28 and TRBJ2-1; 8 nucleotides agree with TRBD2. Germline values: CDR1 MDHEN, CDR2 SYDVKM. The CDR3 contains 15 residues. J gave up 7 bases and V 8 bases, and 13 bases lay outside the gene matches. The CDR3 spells CASRRQREWGNEQFS. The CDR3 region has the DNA TGTGCCAGCCGCCGGCAGCGGGAGTGGGGTAATGAGCAGTTCTCC.